This T cell receptor beta chain stems from a study of low-dose radiotherapy and immunotherapy resistance in tumors. Overall study context: Doses delivered to Cohort 2 were 1 Gy per fraction every two weeks, amounting to 13 Gy over 26 weeks.

Stated time point: before trial treatment. From germline, CDR1 is MNHEY and CDR2 SVGEGT. This CDR3 is built from 13 residues. V was cut by 5 bases and J by 9 bases, with 14 bases left in between. This clonotype was counted at least ten times. Gene-specific TRAV and TRBV primers were used for first-strand cDNA, covering alpha and beta chains. Amplification of TCRs used a constant-region primer and V-primer adapter for roughly 22 PCR cycles. TCRdb redid the calling of the reads with MiXCR, one entry per CDR3 protein. The repertoire holds tens of thousands of distinct CDR3 sequences, with 9.4% as singletons.

The TCR was taken from a male donor with prostate cancer. The V gene is TRBV6-2 or TRBV6-3, the J gene TRBJ2-1; D unresolved. The specimen comprised PBMCs, sampled before treatment. The CDR3 coding sequence is TGTGCCAGCAGTGAAGTTCCGTCGGGTGAGCAGTTCTTC. Amino acids: CASSEVPSGEQFF.